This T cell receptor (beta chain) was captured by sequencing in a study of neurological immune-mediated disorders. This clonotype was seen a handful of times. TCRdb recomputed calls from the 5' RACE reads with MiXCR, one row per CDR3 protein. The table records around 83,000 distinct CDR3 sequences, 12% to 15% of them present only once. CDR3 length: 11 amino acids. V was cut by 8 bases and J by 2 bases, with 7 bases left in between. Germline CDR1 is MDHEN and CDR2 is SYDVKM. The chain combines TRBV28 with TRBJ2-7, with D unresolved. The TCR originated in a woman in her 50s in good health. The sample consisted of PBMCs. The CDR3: CASLQAYEQYF. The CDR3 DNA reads TGTGCCAGCCTACAAGCCTACGAGCAGTACTTC.